Following are 13 T cell receptor beta chains from one sample sequenced in a study of cytomegalovirus exposure and HLA in healthy donors. Researchers ran the PCR with 60 Vbeta and 13 Jbeta primers. Assay used: immunoSEQ multiplex PCR; TCRdb lists only in-frame clones, some missing. The sample lists more than 75,000 clones, 84% occurring once. Source material: PBMCs. The origin of the receptors is a woman between 18 and 29 years old in good health and CMV-seropositive.

This chain uses TRBV6-5 with TRBJ2-7; 8 nucleotides match TRBD1. The length of the CDR3 is 14 residues. V shed 7 bases, J shed 0 bases, and the junction held 5 bases outside the gene matches. CDR1 and CDR2 from the germline V gene are MNHEY and SVGAGI. The CDR3 sequence is CASKPTGASYEQYF. The CDR3 region has the DNA TGTGCCAGCAAACCGACAGGGGCCTCCTACGAGCAGTACTTC.

The rearrangement links TRBV5-4 to TRBJ2-3, with D tentatively TRBD1 (6 bases). The CDR3 spans 15 residues. In germline, CDR1 is SGHNT, CDR2 YYREEE (reference sequence). The germline V and J ends were trimmed by 4 bases and 0 bases, with 12 bases remaining between them. CDR3 region: CASSQRTASTDTQYF. The CDR3 DNA sequence: TGTGCCAGCAGCCAACGGACAGCTAGCACAGATACGCAGTATTTT.

This clone appeared a single time. The chain joins TRBV7-9 to TRBJ2-3; no reliable D call. The CDR3 contains 12 residues. Germline V gene sequence: CDR1 SEHNR, CDR2 FQNEAQ (reference sequence). The V and J ends lost 1 base and 4 bases respectively, with 3 bases between them. The CDR3 spells CASSLVSDTQYF. The CDR3 bases are TGTGCCAGCAGCTTAGTCTCAGATACGCAGTATTTT.

V usage is TRBV7-3 and J usage is TRBJ2-5; the match to TRBD2 covers 12 bases. J was trimmed by 0 bases and V by 2 bases; bases with no gene match: 1. The germline gives CDR1 SGHTA, CDR2 FQGTGA. The CDR3 extends over 16 amino acids. The CDR3 sequence: CASSLGTSGYQETQYF. CDR3 coding DNA: TGTGCCAGCAGCTTAGGGACTAGCGGGTACCAAGAGACCCAGTACTTC.

The CDR3 reads CASSPGLTEAFF. In nucleotides, the CDR3 is TGTGCCAGCAGCCCCGGACTCACTGAAGCTTTCTTT. The rearrangement uses TRBV7-9 and TRBJ1-1; D ambiguous. V was pared by 5 bases and J by 4 bases, with 8 bases between. Germline V gene sequence: CDR1 SEHNR, CDR2 FQNEAQ (reference sequence). The CDR3 has 12 residues.

The V and J genes are TRBV7-9 and TRBJ2-2; 9 bases map to TRBD1. The CDR3 is made up of 15 amino acids. V was pared by 4 bases and J by 3 bases, with 3 bases of the junction left unmatched. The germline V gene encodes CDR1 SEHNR and CDR2 FQNEAQ (reference sequence). Here the CDR3 reads CASSSRDRDTGELFF. CDR3 DNA: TGTGCCAGCAGCTCCCGGGACAGGGACACCGGGGAGCTGTTTTTT.

This CDR3 is CASSRGQTLGYGYTF. The CDR3 DNA reads TGCGCCAGCAGCCGGGGACAGACATTGGGCTATGGCTACACCTTC. This chain connects TRBV5-1 to TRBJ1-2; 7 bases fit TRBD1. Germline assignment: CDR1 SGHRS and CDR2 YFSETQ. V shed 4 bases, J shed 4 bases, and the junction held 10 bases outside the gene matches. This CDR3 has 15 residues.

The sample holds a few counts of this clone. V is TRBV6-1 and J is TRBJ1-1, with D unresolved. Trimming took 3 bases from V and 0 from J, leaving 5 bases between them. CDR3 length: 13 residues. Germline V gene data show CDR1 as MNHNS and CDR2 as SASEGT. CDR3 amino acids: CASSDNMNTEAFF. The CDR3 bases are TGTGCCAGCAGTGACAACATGAACACTGAAGCTTTCTTT.

The V and J genes are TRBV30 and TRBJ1-1, with 7 bases lining up with TRBD1. The CDR3 runs 16 residues. Germline CDR1 GTSNPN, CDR2 SVGIG (reference sequence). The V segment lost 3 bases and the J segment 0 bases; nucleotides outside the gene matches: 10. Here the CDR3 reads CAWRRTDRLMNTEAFF. The DNA for the CDR3 is TGTGCCTGGAGAAGAACGGACAGGCTGATGAACACTGAAGCTTTCTTT.

This clone was observed a single time. The V gene is TRBV5-6, the J gene TRBJ2-7, with D possibly matching TRBD2 (6 bases). Germline CDR1 and CDR2: SGHDT and YYEEEE. The CDR3 extends over 15 amino acids. V dropped 1 base and J dropped 4 bases, with 15 bases sitting between them. The CDR3 sequence: CASSLFPGLRYEQYF. DNA for the CDR3: TGTGCCAGCAGCTTGTTCCCGGGACTCCGATACGAGCAGTACTTC.

The J gene is TRBJ1-2, the V gene TRBV5-6; unclear D gene. CDR1 and CDR2 (germline): SGHDT, YYEEEE. The CDR3 loop spans 12 amino acids. Trimming left V 2 bases short and J 6 bases short, with 8 bases between. The CDR3 sequence is CASSFSTNGYTF. Here the CDR3 DNA reads TGTGCCAGCAGCTTTAGCACCAATGGCTACACCTTC.

The V call is TRBV6-6, the J call TRBJ2-7, with 8 bases fitting TRBD2. CDR3 length equals 15 residues. Germline lookup yields CDR1 MNHNY and CDR2 SVGAGI (reference sequence). The J segment lost 2 bases and the V segment lost 5 bases, leaving 8 bases of the junction unmatched. CDR3 nucleotides: TGTGCCAGCAGTCTTTTGTTAGCGGGGACCTACGAGCAGTACTTC. Translation: CASSLLLAGTYEQYF.

The chain couples TRBV28 to TRBJ1-1, with D possibly TRBD1 on 6 matching bases. CDR3 length equals 13 residues. V gave up 10 bases and J gave up 0 bases, with 12 bases separating them. The germline V gene encodes CDR1 MDHEN and CDR2 SYDVKM. The CDR3 reads CATDQGMNTEAFF. CDR3 DNA: TGTGCCACCGATCAGGGGATGAACACTGAAGCTTTCTTT.